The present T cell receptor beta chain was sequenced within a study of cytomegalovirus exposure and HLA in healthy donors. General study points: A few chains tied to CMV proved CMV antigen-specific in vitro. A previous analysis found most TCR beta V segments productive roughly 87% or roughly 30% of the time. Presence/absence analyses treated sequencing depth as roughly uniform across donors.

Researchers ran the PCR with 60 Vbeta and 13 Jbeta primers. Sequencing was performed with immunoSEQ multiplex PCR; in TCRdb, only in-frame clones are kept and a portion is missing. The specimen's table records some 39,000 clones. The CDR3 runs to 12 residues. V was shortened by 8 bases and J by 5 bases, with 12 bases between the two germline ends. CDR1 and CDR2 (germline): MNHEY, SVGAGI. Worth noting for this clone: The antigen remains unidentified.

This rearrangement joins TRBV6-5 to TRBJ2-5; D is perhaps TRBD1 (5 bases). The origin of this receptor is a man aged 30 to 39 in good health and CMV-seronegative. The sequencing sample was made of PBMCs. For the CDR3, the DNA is TGTGCCAGCGGCAGGGTGCAGGAGACCCAGTACTTC. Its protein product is CASGRVQETQYF.